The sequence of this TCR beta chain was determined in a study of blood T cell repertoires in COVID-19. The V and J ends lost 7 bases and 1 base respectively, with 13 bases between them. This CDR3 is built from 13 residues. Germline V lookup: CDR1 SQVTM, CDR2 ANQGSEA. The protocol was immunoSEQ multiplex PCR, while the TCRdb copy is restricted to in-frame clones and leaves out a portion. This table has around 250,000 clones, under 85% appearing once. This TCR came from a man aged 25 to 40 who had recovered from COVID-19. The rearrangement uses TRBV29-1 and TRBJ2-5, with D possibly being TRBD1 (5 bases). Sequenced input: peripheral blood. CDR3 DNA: TGCAGCGGGAAACAGGTGTCCCAAGAGACCCAGTACTTC. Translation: CSGKQVSQETQYF.